A single sample is the source of the 32 T cell receptor beta chains below, sequenced in a study of graft-versus-host responses after intestinal transplantation. Their antigens are not known. TCRdb's table, derived via immunoSEQ multiplex PCR, lists solely in-frame clones and lacks some. The sample has 60,000 to 75,000 clones; roughly 90% are singletons. The material sequenced was unstimulated CD8+ T cells sorted from spleen or lymph node cells, taken before intestinal transplant. The receptors were gathered from a human donor who received an intestinal transplant.

The CDR3 coding sequence is TGTGCCAGCAGTTCCCTACCCGGACAGAGTCCCTACGAGCAGTACTTC. Translated, it gives CASSSLPGQSPYEQYF. The genes are TRBV6-5 and TRBJ2-7, with TRBD1 as a possible D gene (6 bases). This CDR3 spans 16 amino acids. Germline CDR1 and CDR2: MNHEY and SVGAGI. The V end was cut by 4 bases, the J end by 2 bases, with 18 bases between.

The chain carries TRBV5-1 and TRBJ1-1, with D perhaps matching TRBD1 (5 bases). Germline CDR1 is SGHRS and CDR2 is YFSETQ. V was cut by 2 bases and J by 7 bases, with 9 bases left in between. This CDR3 spans 12 amino acids. The CDR3 region is CASSFLTGEAFF. In nucleotides, the CDR3 is TGCGCCAGCAGCTTCTTAACAGGTGAAGCTTTCTTT.

The J gene is TRBJ2-1, the V gene TRBV18, with 11 bases aligning to TRBD2. Germline lookup yields CDR1 KGHSH and CDR2 LQKENI. V lost 6 bases to trimming and J lost 7 bases; unmatched junction nucleotides: 8. The CDR3 extends over 15 amino acids. The CDR3 DNA reads as TGTGCCAGCTCGCCTCTAGCGGGAGGCTTAAATGAGCAGTTCTTC. It yields the protein CASSPLAGGLNEQFF.

V and J are TRBV7-9 and TRBJ2-1, with TRBD2 matching over 11 bases. This CDR3 is 16 amino acids long. CDR1 SEHNR and CDR2 FQNEAQ come from the germline V gene (reference sequence). V gave up 5 bases and J gave up 3 bases; unmatched junction bases: 6. In DNA, the CDR3 is TGTGCCAGCAGCCCGGGTAGCGGGAGGGACTACAATGAGCAGTTCTTC. Translation gives CASSPGSGRDYNEQFF.

The chain links TRBV27 to TRBJ2-2; 8 bases fit TRBD1. The CDR3 has 15 amino acids. The germline CDR1 and CDR2 sequences are MNHEY and SMNVEV (reference sequence). Trimming cost V 10 bases and J 1 base; bases outside gene matches: 8. The CDR3 region has the DNA TGTGCCACTTGGGGACAGGATAGGAACACCGGGGAGCTGTTTTTT. Its protein is CATWGQDRNTGELFF.

The rearrangement joins TRBV5-4 to TRBJ1-6; tentative D call: TRBD1 (6 bases). Germline V CDR1 and CDR2: SGHNT, YYREEE (reference sequence). V was cut by 4 bases and J by 9 bases, with 14 bases left in between. This CDR3 region has 14 residues. The CDR3 protein is CASSNRAVSSPLHF. The DNA for the CDR3 is TGTGCCAGCAGCAACAGGGCGGTCAGTTCACCCCTCCACTTT. Supplemented by reference TRBV5-4 and TRBJ1-6, the full variable domain reads ETGVTQSPTHLIKTRGQQVTLRCSSQSGHNTVSWYQQALGQGPQFIFQYYREEENGRGNFPPRFSGLQFPNYSSELNVNALELDDSALYLCASSNRAVSSPLHFGNGTRLTVT.

J is TRBJ2-5 and V is TRBV5-3; TRBD2 agrees at 13 bases. TRBV5-3 falls under the ORF class, with uncertain function. V lost 4 bases and J lost 5; bases outside the gene matches: 17. The CDR3 covers 19 residues. CDR3: CARSPGVGLAGVCNETQYF. The CDR3 nucleotides read TGTGCCAGAAGCCCGGGGGTAGGACTAGCGGGAGTTTGTAATGAGACCCAGTACTTC.

The CDR3 here is CASQRGNTQYF. The CDR3 nucleotides are TGTGCCAGTCAGCGGGGTAATACGCAGTATTTT. The genes are TRBV28 and TRBJ2-3, with TRBD2 identical over 7 bases. Trimming at V came to 9 bases and at J to 7 bases, leaving 4 bases not matched to a gene. This CDR3 is 11 amino acids long. The germline V gene has CDR1 MDHEN and CDR2 SYDVKM.

The rearrangement links TRBV4-2 to TRBJ1-4, with D possibly matching TRBD1 (6 bases). Germline CDR1 is LGHNA and CDR2 is YNFKEQ. The V gene lost 3 bases and the J gene lost 6 bases, with 17 bases spanning the gap. The CDR3 covers 16 residues. CDR3 coding DNA: TGTGCCAGCAGCCACCGAAACAGGGATGGGGATGAAAAACTGTTTTTT. Encoded protein: CASSHRNRDGDEKLFF.

The chain combines TRBV5-1 with TRBJ1-1; the match to TRBD1 covers 7 bases. Germline V CDR1 and CDR2: SGHRS, YFSETQ. The CDR3 has 14 residues. V trimming: 2 bases; J trimming: 3 bases; junction bases outside the gene matches: 4. Here the CDR3 reads CASSLGDSDTEAFF. The CDR3 nucleotides read TGCGCCAGCAGCTTAGGGGACAGTGACACTGAAGCTTTCTTT.

The rearrangement joins TRBV9 to TRBJ2-1, with 8 positions matching TRBD2. V shed 4 bases, J shed 8 bases, and the junction held 8 bases outside the gene matches. The CDR3 spans 14 residues. The V gene's germline CDR1 is SGDLS and CDR2 YYNGEE. CDR3 in DNA: TGTGCCAGCAGCTCGGGACTAGAAGCGCATGAGCAGTTCTTC. Protein product: CASSSGLEAHEQFF.

This chain joins TRBV4-1 and TRBJ2-5; 9 nucleotides align to TRBD2. This CDR3 is built from 18 residues. Per germline, CDR1 MGHRA and CDR2 YSYEKL. After removal of 1 base from V and 2 bases from J, the junction contained 11 bases not matched to a gene. CDR3 DNA: TGCGCCAGCAGCCAAGTCCGCGGGAGGGCCGGAACACAAGAGACCCAGTACTTC. As protein: CASSQVRGRAGTQETQYF.

The rearrangement uses TRBV29-1 and TRBJ2-7; D is possibly TRBD2 (7 bases). CDR1 is SQVTM and CDR2 is ANQGSEA in the germline V gene. There are 13 residues in the CDR3. Trimming stripped 6 bases from V and 2 bases from J, with 14 bases between. DNA for the CDR3: TGCAGCGTCCAAGGGGGGGGACCCTACGAGCAGTACTTC. It encodes CSVQGGGPYEQYF.

The chain joins TRBV7-2 to TRBJ1-5; no clear D. Germline CDR1 is SGHTA and CDR2 is FQGNSA. The V and J ends lost 2 bases and 5 bases respectively, with 16 bases between them. The CDR3 contains 16 residues. For the CDR3, the DNA is TGTGCCAGCAGCTTACAGAAGGTCGGAGTTTATCAGCCCCAGCATTTT. Amino acid sequence: CASSLQKVGVYQPQHF.

The chain links TRBV9 to TRBJ2-1, with 10 bases aligning to TRBD1. Trimming at V came to 3 bases and at J to 7 bases, leaving 7 bases not matched to a gene. CDR3 size: 15 residues. In germline, CDR1 is SGDLS, CDR2 YYNGEE. The CDR3 here is CASSGGTGDINEQFF. The CDR3 DNA reads TGTGCCAGCAGCGGGGGGACAGGGGACATAAATGAGCAGTTCTTC.

The chain combines TRBV30 with TRBJ2-7; TRBD1 agrees at 8 bases. Per germline, CDR1 GTSNPN and CDR2 SVGIG (reference sequence). The CDR3 contains 13 residues. Trimming cost V 3 bases and J 0 bases; bases outside gene matches: 1. CDR3 nucleotide sequence: TGTGCCTGGAGGACAGGGGACTCCTACGAGCAGTACTTC. It translates to CAWRTGDSYEQYF.

This clone came up once. The rearrangement links TRBV6-1 to TRBJ2-2, with 7 bases identical to TRBD1. Looked up from germline, CDR1 is MNHNS and CDR2 is SASEGT. V dropped 8 bases and J dropped 0; count of bases not matched to a gene: 3. The length of the CDR3 is 14 residues. The CDR3 sequence: CASRGGPNTGELFF. The CDR3 bases are TGTGCCAGCCGAGGGGGCCCGAACACCGGGGAGCTGTTTTTT.

The chain combines TRBV6-6 with TRBJ1-2; D remains ambiguous. The CDR3 runs to 13 residues. Germline V gives CDR1 MNHNY, CDR2 SVGAGI (reference sequence). The V and J ends lost 7 bases and 4 bases respectively, with 13 bases between them. As DNA, the CDR3 is TGTGCCAGCAACCACGAGCGGGTCTATGGCTACACCTTC. Amino acid sequence: CASNHERVYGYTF.

The chain employs TRBV11-2 and TRBJ2-1, with 7 bases fitting TRBD2. In germline, CDR1 is SGHAT, CDR2 FQNNGV. This CDR3 is 12 amino acids long. Trimming at V came to 4 bases and at J to 8 bases, leaving 2 bases not matched to a gene. The CDR3 DNA reads as TGTGCCAGCAGCTGGACTAGTGATGAGCAGTTCTTC. Encoded protein: CASSWTSDEQFF.

The sample holds one count of this clone. The chain carries TRBV7-9 and TRBJ1-2; weak D call: TRBD1 (5 bases). V lost 3 bases and J 0 bases, leaving 17 bases between the germline ends. This CDR3 contains 17 residues. Germline loops: CDR1 SEHNR, CDR2 FQNEAQ (reference sequence). The CDR3: CASSFYEGGETNYGYTF. In nucleotides, the CDR3 is TGTGCCAGCAGCTTTTACGAGGGAGGGGAGACTAACTATGGCTACACCTTC. The full variable domain, in which reference TRBV7-9 and TRBJ1-2 provide the parts outside the CDR3, is DTGVSQNPRHKITKRGQNVTFRCDPISEHNRLYWYRQTLGQGPEFLTYFQNEAQLEKSRLLSDRFSAERPKGSFSTLEIQRTEQGDSAMYLCASSFYEGGETNYGYTFGSGTRLTVV.

V usage is TRBV9 and J usage is TRBJ1-6, with D hard to call. The ends were cut back, 2 bases at V and 0 bases at J, with 9 bases in the middle. The CDR3 is 16 amino acids. CDR1 and CDR2 from the germline V gene are SGDLS and YYNGEE. CDR3 sequence: CASSVEQNSYNSPLHF. CDR3 in DNA: TGTGCCAGCAGCGTCGAACAGAACTCCTATAATTCACCCCTCCACTTT.

V and J are TRBV4-2 and TRBJ2-3, with 10 nucleotides matching TRBD1. Germline loops: CDR1 LGHNA, CDR2 YNFKEQ. The CDR3 totals 15 residues. Trimming at V came to 2 bases and at J to 4 bases, leaving 3 bases not matched to a gene. CDR3 in amino acids: CASSQRGQGPDTQYF. For the CDR3, the DNA is TGTGCCAGCAGCCAAAGGGGACAGGGGCCAGATACGCAGTATTTT.

The chain couples TRBV7-3 to TRBJ2-2, with D perhaps matching TRBD1 (5 bases). Germline CDR1 reads SGHTA; CDR2 reads FQGTGA. V was cut by 0 bases and J by 6 bases, with 11 bases left in between. The CDR3 spans 15 residues. The CDR3 DNA reads TGTGCCAGCAGCTTAACGTCCCAGGGTCCCGGGGAGCTGTTTTTT. This gives the protein CASSLTSQGPGELFF.

The genes are TRBV2 and TRBJ2-7, with 14 bases lining up with TRBD2. Trimming cost V 4 bases and J 0 bases; bases outside gene matches: 2. The V gene's germline CDR1 is SNHLY and CDR2 FYNNEI. The CDR3 has 16 amino acids. CDR3 sequence: CASSGTSGGFSYEQYF. CDR3 sequence (DNA): TGTGCCAGCAGTGGGACTAGCGGGGGGTTCTCCTACGAGCAGTACTTC.

This clone showed up just once. The V call is TRBV5-1, the J call TRBJ2-2, with TRBD2 identical over 8 bases. The CDR3 is 17 residues long. The V gene's germline CDR1 is SGHRS and CDR2 YFSETQ. V lost 4 bases to trimming and J lost 3 bases; unmatched junction nucleotides: 11. The CDR3 nucleotides are TGCGCCAGCAGCCCGGGGGGGGCTGGCGGGGACACCGGGGAGCTGTTTTTT. This encodes CASSPGGAGGDTGELFF.

The chain is built from TRBV28 and TRBJ2-7; the match to TRBD2 covers 12 bases. The J segment lost 3 bases and the V segment lost 5 bases, leaving 11 bases of the junction unmatched. Germline lookup yields CDR1 MDHEN and CDR2 SYDVKM. CDR3 length equals 17 residues. This CDR3 is CASSGTSGRPPLYEQYF. In nucleotides, the CDR3 is TGTGCCAGCAGTGGAACTAGCGGGAGGCCCCCCCTCTACGAGCAGTACTTC.

The chain combines TRBV10-3 with TRBJ2-7, with 7 bases aligning to TRBD1. V lost 8 bases and J lost 10; bases outside the gene matches: 14. CDR3 length: 13 amino acids. Germline assignment: CDR1 ENHRY and CDR2 SYGVKD. The CDR3 loop reads CAILPGLGQIQYF. In DNA form, the CDR3 reads TGTGCCATCTTGCCGGGGTTGGGACAGATTCAGTACTTC.

The chain uses TRBV16 and TRBJ2-2, with TRBD2 matching 13 bases. In germline, CDR1 is KGHSY, CDR2 FQNENV. With 5 bases clipped from V and 3 bases from J, the junction kept 3 bases outside the gene matches. The CDR3 totals 16 residues. For the CDR3, the DNA is TGTGCCAGCAGCGTAGGACTAGCGGGAGACACCGGGGAGCTGTTTTTT. Protein sequence: CASSVGLAGDTGELFF.

V is TRBV5-4 and J is TRBJ1-1; D is undetermined. The V gene lost 4 bases and the J gene lost 6 bases, with 7 bases spanning the gap. Germline lookup yields CDR1 SGHNT and CDR2 YYREEE (reference sequence). The CDR3 is 11 residues long. CDR3 protein: CASSLGAEAFF. The CDR3, as DNA: TGTGCCAGCAGCCTCGGGGCTGAAGCTTTCTTT. Looking up the rest from reference TRBV5-4 and TRBJ1-1 gives the full variable domain: ETGVTQSPTHLIKTRGQQVTLRCSSQSGHNTVSWYQQALGQGPQFIFQYYREEENGRGNFPPRFSGLQFPNYSSELNVNALELDDSALYLCASSLGAEAFFGQGTRLTVV.

This chain uses TRBV10-3 with TRBJ2-7; D call uncertain. CDR3 size: 14 residues. Trimming stripped 8 bases from V and 4 bases from J, with 18 bases between. CDR1 is ENHRY, CDR2 SYGVKD, per germline. This CDR3 is CAISRFGLIYEQYF. The CDR3 nucleotides read TGTGCCATCTCTCGATTCGGTCTGATTTACGAGCAGTACTTC.

The chain links TRBV6-5 to TRBJ2-5; 8 nucleotides line up with TRBD1. The DNA end favors TRBJ2-7, so the J call may be wrong. Per germline, CDR1 MNHEY and CDR2 SVGAGI. The CDR3 sequence is 13 residues long. In DNA form, the CDR3 reads TGTGCCAGCAGTTCAGGGGGCCCTAACGAGCAGTACTTC. Encoded protein: CASSSGGPNEQYF.

V usage is TRBV5-6 and J usage is TRBJ1-4; maybe TRBD1 (6 bases). The CDR3 sequence is 13 residues long. Germline V gene lookup returns CDR1 SGHDT and CDR2 YYEEEE. V was cut by 4 bases and J by 8 bases, with 12 bases left in between. The CDR3 bases are TGTGCCAGCAGCACCATGACAGGAGAAAAACTGTTTTTT. Its protein product is CASSTMTGEKLFF.